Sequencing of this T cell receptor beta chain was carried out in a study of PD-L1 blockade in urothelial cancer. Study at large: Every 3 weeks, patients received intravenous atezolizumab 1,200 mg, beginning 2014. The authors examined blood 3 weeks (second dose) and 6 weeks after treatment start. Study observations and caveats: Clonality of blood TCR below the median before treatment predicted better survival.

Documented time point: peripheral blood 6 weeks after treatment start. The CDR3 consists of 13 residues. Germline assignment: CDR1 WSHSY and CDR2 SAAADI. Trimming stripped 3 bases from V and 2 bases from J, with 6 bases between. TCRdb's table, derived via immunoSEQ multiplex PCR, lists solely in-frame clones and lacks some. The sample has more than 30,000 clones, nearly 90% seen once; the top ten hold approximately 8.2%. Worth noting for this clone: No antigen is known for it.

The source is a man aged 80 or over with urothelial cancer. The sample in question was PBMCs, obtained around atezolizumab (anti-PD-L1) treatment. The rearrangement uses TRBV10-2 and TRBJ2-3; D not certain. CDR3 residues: CASSEQSTDTQYF. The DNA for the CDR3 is TGCGCCAGCAGTGAACAGTCCACAGATACGCAGTATTTT.